The 25 T cell receptor beta chains reported below all come from one sample, sequenced in a study of a mutant IDH1 vaccine in newly diagnosed glioma. Time point given: week 35, safety follow-up. The investigators gave 300 ug of mutant IDH1 20-mer peptide in each vaccine dose, together with topical imiquimod. The repertoire was sequenced with immunoSEQ multiplex PCR; TCRdb's copy has only in-frame clones and lacks some. The data show around 60,000 clones, with roughly 76% seen just once and roughly 5% held by the top ten. For these TCRs, the target antigens are not known. The material was PBMCs, obtained from a glioma patient whose treatment included an IDH1 peptide vaccine. Source of these receptors: a man aged 40-55 years with glioma.

The chain joins TRBV6-6 to TRBJ2-3; D may be TRBD2 (7 bases). Germline loops: CDR1 MNHNY, CDR2 SVGAGI (reference sequence). V was pared by 8 bases and J by 4 bases, with 16 bases between. This CDR3 spans 14 amino acids. CDR3 residues: CASYNGGPPDTQYF. The CDR3 coding sequence is TGTGCCAGCTATAACGGGGGGCCCCCAGATACGCAGTATTTT.

The chain has TRBV6-1 and TRBJ2-7; D unclear. The CDR3 runs to 10 residues. CDR1 MNHNS and CDR2 SASEGT come from the germline V gene. V was trimmed by 6 bases and J by 4 bases, leaving 4 bases between them. The CDR3 protein is CASSTYEQYF. The CDR3 nucleotides read TGTGCCAGCAGCACTTACGAGCAGTACTTC.

The gene calls are TRBV15 and TRBJ1-5; no definite D call. V lost 6 bases, J lost 0 bases, and 6 bases lay in between. This CDR3 comprises 13 residues. The germline CDR1 and CDR2 sequences are LNHNV and YYDKDF (reference sequence). The CDR3 loop reads CATRQDSNQPQHF. Written as DNA, the CDR3 is TGTGCCACCAGGCAGGATAGCAATCAGCCCCAGCATTTT.

The V call is TRBV19, the J call TRBJ1-2, with no clear D. Trimming left V 3 bases short and J 4 bases short, with 18 bases between. CDR3 length: 16 amino acids. Per the germline V gene, CDR1 is LNHDA and CDR2 is SQIVND (reference sequence). The CDR3 sequence: CASSIPDRPLAYGYTF. DNA of the CDR3: TGTGCCAGTAGTATCCCGGACCGTCCGTTGGCCTATGGCTACACCTTC.

The chain combines TRBV29-1 with TRBJ1-1; maybe TRBD1 (5 bases). V shed 5 bases and J shed 2 bases, with 24 bases lying between them. CDR3 length: 17 residues. Germline CDR1 and CDR2: SQVTM and ANQGSEA. CDR3 sequence: CSVPGWGRDGFNTEAFF. The CDR3 coding sequence is TGCAGCGTTCCGGGATGGGGCAGGGATGGTTTCAACACTGAAGCTTTCTTT.

This clone was seen only a few times. The CDR3 sequence is CASSSNSGRVNNEQFF. CDR3 nucleotides: TGTGCCAGCAGCTCGAATAGCGGGAGAGTCAACAATGAGCAGTTCTTC. The rearrangement uses TRBV7-9 and TRBJ2-1, with 9 nucleotides matching TRBD2. Trimming cost V 4 bases and J 5 bases; bases outside gene matches: 9. This CDR3 contains 16 residues. In germline, CDR1 is SEHNR, CDR2 FQNEAQ (reference sequence).

The chain employs TRBV19 and TRBJ1-2, with D unresolved. The V end lost 7 bases, the J end lost 5 bases, and 14 bases lay between the germline ends. CDR1 is LNHDA, CDR2 SQIVND, per germline (reference sequence). This CDR3 is 13 amino acids long. CDR3 in DNA: TGTGCCAGTACCACAATCAGCGGGTATGGCTACACCTTC. Translated, it gives CASTTISGYGYTF.

The V call is TRBV27, the J call TRBJ2-7, with 7 bases that match TRBD1. Germline loops: CDR1 MNHEY, CDR2 SMNVEV (reference sequence). This CDR3 has 14 amino acids. With V trimmed by 5 bases and J by 5 bases, 9 bases remained unmatched. The CDR3 DNA is TGTGCCAGCAGTCGGACAAATCAGGGGGACGAGCAGTACTTC. It specifies CASSRTNQGDEQYF.

The rearrangement links TRBV4-2 to TRBJ2-7, with a weak D call TRBD1 (6 bases). Between the trimmed V and J ends, which lost 1 base and 6 bases, there was a span of 13 bases. The length of the CDR3 is 14 residues. Germline CDR1 LGHNA, CDR2 YNFKEQ. The CDR3 sequence is CASSQGAGVGEQYF. The DNA for the CDR3 is TGTGCCAGCAGCCAAGGCGCAGGGGTGGGCGAGCAGTACTTC.

The gene calls are TRBV6-1 and TRBJ1-5; D uncertain. The V gene's germline CDR1 is MNHNS and CDR2 SASEGT. Trimming stripped 3 bases from V and 0 bases from J, with 12 bases between. The CDR3 contains 16 residues. The CDR3 loop is CASSDGRTYSNQPQHF. In DNA form, the CDR3 reads TGTGCCAGCAGTGATGGCAGAACCTATAGCAATCAGCCCCAGCATTTT.

This clone was picked up one time. The gene calls are TRBV19 and TRBJ1-2, with 9 positions matching TRBD1. The V and J ends lost 3 bases and 2 bases, in that order; junction bases with no gene match: 7. Germline CDR1 is LNHDA and CDR2 is SQIVND (reference sequence). The CDR3 totals 16 residues. The CDR3 here is CASSILGTGTNYGYTF. The CDR3 region has the DNA TGTGCCAGTAGTATCCTCGGGACAGGGACCAACTATGGCTACACCTTC.

Written as DNA, the CDR3 is TGTGCCAGTAGTATAGCCCGCGGCGATGAGCAGTTCTTC. It specifies CASSIARGDEQFF. This chain links TRBV19 with TRBJ2-1; D is undetermined. The CDR3 spans 13 residues. The V end was cut by 1 base, the J end by 8 bases, with 9 bases between. CDR1 and CDR2 from the germline V gene are LNHDA and SQIVND (reference sequence).

The gene calls are TRBV2 and TRBJ2-5; 7 bases align to TRBD2. Trimming removed 8 bases from V and 2 bases from J; junction bases left unmatched: 8. The CDR3 is made up of 14 amino acids. Germline CDR1 SNHLY, CDR2 FYNNEI. This CDR3 is CASFEAGNQETQYF. As DNA, the CDR3 is TGTGCCAGCTTCGAAGCGGGAAATCAAGAGACCCAGTACTTC.

V and J are TRBV2 and TRBJ2-3; TRBD1 matches at 7 bases. The CDR3 consists of 15 residues. With 6 bases clipped from V and 2 bases from J, the junction kept 8 bases outside the gene matches. Germline V lookup: CDR1 SNHLY, CDR2 FYNNEI. Here the CDR3 DNA reads TGTGCCAGCAGGGACCGGGACAGACACACAGATACGCAGTATTTT. Its protein product is CASRDRDRHTDTQYF.

Only a few counts were recorded for this clone. The V and J genes are TRBV30 and TRBJ1-4; D remains ambiguous. Germline V CDR1 and CDR2: GTSNPN, SVGIG (reference sequence). V was clipped by 8 bases and J by 10 bases, with 11 bases between them. The CDR3 spans 10 residues. CDR3 in DNA: TGTGCCAGCTTTGAGGGAAAACTGTTTTTT. Its translation: CASFEGKLFF.

The CDR3 DNA reads TGCAGCGTGGCTGACAGATTCCAAGAGACCCAGTACTTC. This sequence encodes CSVADRFQETQYF. The rearrangement joins TRBV29-1 to TRBJ2-5; weak D call: TRBD1 (5 bases). This CDR3 comprises 13 residues. CDR1 SQVTM and CDR2 ANQGSEA come from the germline V gene. V lost 6 bases and J 1 base, leaving 12 bases between the germline ends.

The V call is TRBV7-8, the J call TRBJ1-3; D is unresolved. The CDR3 length is 16 residues. Trimming pared 0 bases from V and 0 bases from J, leaving 9 bases between. Germline lookup yields CDR1 SGHVS and CDR2 FQNEAQ. CDR3 nucleotides: TGTGCCAGCAGCTTAGCGGGAGTGTCCTCTGGAAACACCATATATTTT. Its protein is CASSLAGVSSGNTIYF.

Points on this clone: The junction and the germline gene differ at one end; a read error may be behind it. V and J are TRBV6-5 and TRBJ1-2, with 7 bases lining up with TRBD1. The CDR3 is 14 amino acids. Germline V gene lookup returns CDR1 MNHEY and CDR2 SVGAGI. The CDR3 DNA is TGTGCCAGCAGCCGCCCAGACAGGGCTAGTGGCCACACCTTC. It specifies CASSRPDRASGHTF.

The V and J genes are TRBV5-1 and TRBJ2-1; no clear D gene. The V gene lost 0 bases and the J gene lost 2 bases, with 6 bases spanning the gap. Germline V gives CDR1 SGHRS, CDR2 YFSETQ. CDR3 length equals 14 residues. The CDR3 is CASSLDFPYNEQFF. For the CDR3, the DNA is TGCGCCAGCAGCTTGGACTTTCCCTACAATGAGCAGTTCTTC.

The genes are TRBV28 and TRBJ1-1; 9 bases align to TRBD1. The CDR3 runs to 13 residues. Germline CDR1 and CDR2: MDHEN and SYDVKM. With V trimmed by 2 bases and J by 8 bases, 3 bases remained unmatched. For the CDR3, the DNA is TGTGCCAGCAGTTTACCTGGACAGGGGGAAGCTTTCTTT. It is translated as CASSLPGQGEAFF.

The J gene is TRBJ2-1, the V gene TRBV11-2; D remains unclear. The V gene's germline CDR1 is SGHAT and CDR2 FQNNGV. V dropped 2 bases and J dropped 9 bases, with 8 bases sitting between them. The CDR3 sequence is 12 residues long. The CDR3 is CASSLLMAEQFF. Here the CDR3 DNA reads TGTGCCAGCAGCTTATTGATGGCTGAGCAGTTCTTC.

The chain uses TRBV18 and TRBJ1-1, with 9 bases aligning to TRBD1. CDR1 and CDR2 from the germline V gene are KGHSH and LQKENI. The CDR3 contains 15 residues. The trim removed 4 bases at V and 1 base at J, leaving 4 bases unmatched. The CDR3 nucleotides read TGTGCCAGCTCACGCGGACAGGGGAGGAACACTGAAGCTTTCTTT. Amino acids: CASSRGQGRNTEAFF.

This chain connects TRBV6-6 to TRBJ1-4; a possible D gene is TRBD1 (6 bases). V was cut by 1 base and J by 7 bases, with 10 bases left in between. Germline lookup yields CDR1 MNHNY and CDR2 SVGAGI (reference sequence). The CDR3 runs to 14 residues. CDR3 coding DNA: TGTGCCAGCAGTTACTACAGGGCCAGTGAAAAACTGTTTTTT. Protein: CASSYYRASEKLFF.

This clone was picked up one time. The chain employs TRBV15 and TRBJ1-6; TRBD1 is a possible D gene (6 bases). The CDR3 loop spans 17 amino acids. The V end was cut by 0 bases, the J end by 8 bases, with 17 bases between. In germline, CDR1 is LNHNV, CDR2 YYDKDF (reference sequence). The CDR3 here is CATSRDRSWDNHSPLHF. As DNA, the CDR3 is TGTGCCACCAGCAGAGATCGCAGTTGGGACAACCATTCACCCCTCCACTTT.

The J gene is TRBJ1-3, the V gene TRBV5-1, with D unclear. The CDR3 is made up of 16 amino acids. The V gene lost 0 bases and the J gene lost 2 bases, with 12 bases spanning the gap. CDR1 is SGHRS, CDR2 YFSETQ, per germline. This chain's CDR3 is CASSLGGVKPGNTIYF. DNA for the CDR3: TGCGCCAGCAGCTTGGGTGGGGTTAAACCTGGAAACACCATATATTTT.